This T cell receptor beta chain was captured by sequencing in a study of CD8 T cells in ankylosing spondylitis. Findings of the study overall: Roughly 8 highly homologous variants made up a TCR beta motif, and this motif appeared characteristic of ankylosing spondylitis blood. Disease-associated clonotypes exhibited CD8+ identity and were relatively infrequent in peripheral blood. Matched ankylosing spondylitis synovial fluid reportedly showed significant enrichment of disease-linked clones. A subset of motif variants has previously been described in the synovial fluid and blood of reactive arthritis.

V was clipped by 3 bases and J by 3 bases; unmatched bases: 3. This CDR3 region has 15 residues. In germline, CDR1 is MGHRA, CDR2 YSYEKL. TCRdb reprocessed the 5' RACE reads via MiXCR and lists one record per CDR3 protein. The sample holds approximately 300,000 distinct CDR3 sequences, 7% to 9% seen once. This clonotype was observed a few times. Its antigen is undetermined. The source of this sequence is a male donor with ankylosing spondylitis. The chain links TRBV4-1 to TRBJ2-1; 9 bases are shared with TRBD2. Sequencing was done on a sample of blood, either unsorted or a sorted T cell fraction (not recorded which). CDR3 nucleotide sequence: TGCGCCAGCAGCCAGGGGACTAGCAACTACAATGAGCAGTTCTTC. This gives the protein CASSQGTSNYNEQFF.